The T cell receptor beta chain under discussion was sequenced for a study of T cells in Graves' hyperthyroidism and ophthalmopathy. This clonotype was seen only a few times. Trimming shortened V by 3 bases and J by 2 bases, and 8 bases separated the two germline ends. The CDR3 sequence is 14 residues long. Germline values: CDR1 DFQATT, CDR2 SNEGSKA (reference sequence). Researchers took RNA transcripts and amplified the TCR beta CDR3 regions from them. The HTBI primer set served for first-round RT-PCR of the TCR CDR3. TCRdb called the multiplex PCR reads again in MiXCR, with one record for every CDR3 protein. Of about 700,000 distinct CDR3 sequences in the sample, 40% to 55% were seen once.

The sample was peripheral blood or thyroid tissue (not recorded which). The chain is built from TRBV20-1 and TRBJ2-6, with a weak D call TRBD2 (6 bases). The TCR was taken from an adult man with Graves' disease, either hyperthyroidism or ophthalmopathy (not recorded which). CDR3 residues: CSASAGTGANVLTF. CDR3 sequence (DNA): TGCAGTGCTAGTGCGGGGACTGGGGCCAACGTCCTGACTTTC.